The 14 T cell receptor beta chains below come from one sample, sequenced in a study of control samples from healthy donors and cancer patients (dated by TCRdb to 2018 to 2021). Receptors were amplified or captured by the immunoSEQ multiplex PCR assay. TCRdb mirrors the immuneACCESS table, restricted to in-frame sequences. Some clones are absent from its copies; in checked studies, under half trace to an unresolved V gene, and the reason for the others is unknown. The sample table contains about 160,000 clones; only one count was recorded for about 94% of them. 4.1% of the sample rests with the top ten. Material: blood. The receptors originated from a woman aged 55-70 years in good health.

The CDR3 region is CASSPRAAISYNEQFF. CDR3 nucleotides: TGTGCCAGCAGCCCGAGGGCGGCTATCTCCTACAATGAGCAGTTCTTC. V gene TRBV9 combines with J gene TRBJ2-1; tentatively, D is TRBD2 (5 bases). The CDR3 has 16 amino acids. Germline CDR1 SGDLS, CDR2 YYNGEE. V was shortened by 4 bases and J by 0 bases, with 14 bases between the two germline ends. The variable domain in full, completed from reference TRBV9 and TRBJ2-1, reads DSGVTQTPKHLITATGQRVTLRCSPRSGDLSVYWYQQSLDQGLQFLIQYYNGEERAKGNILERFSAQQFPDLHSELNLSSLELGDSALYFCASSPRAAISYNEQFFGPGTRLTVL.

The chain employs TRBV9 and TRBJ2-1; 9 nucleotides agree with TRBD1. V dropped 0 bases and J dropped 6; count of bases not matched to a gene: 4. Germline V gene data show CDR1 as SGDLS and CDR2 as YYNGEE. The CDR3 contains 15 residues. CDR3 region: CASSVAGTGINEQFF. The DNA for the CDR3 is TGTGCCAGCAGCGTAGCCGGGACAGGGATCAATGAGCAGTTCTTC. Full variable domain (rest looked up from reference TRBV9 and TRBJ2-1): DSGVTQTPKHLITATGQRVTLRCSPRSGDLSVYWYQQSLDQGLQFLIQYYNGEERAKGNILERFSAQQFPDLHSELNLSSLELGDSALYFCASSVAGTGINEQFFGPGTRLTVL.

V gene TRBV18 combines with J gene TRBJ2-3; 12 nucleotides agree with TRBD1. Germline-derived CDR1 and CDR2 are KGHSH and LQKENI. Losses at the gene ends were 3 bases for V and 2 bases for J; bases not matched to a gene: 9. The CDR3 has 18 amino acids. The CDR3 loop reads CASSPGTGGLRNTDTQYF. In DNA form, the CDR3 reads TGTGCCAGCTCACCCGGGACAGGGGGCCTACGGAACACAGATACGCAGTATTTT.

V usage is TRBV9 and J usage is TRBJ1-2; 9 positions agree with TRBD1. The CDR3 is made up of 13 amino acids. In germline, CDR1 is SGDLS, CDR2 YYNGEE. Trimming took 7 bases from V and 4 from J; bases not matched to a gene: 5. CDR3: CASGTGTLYGYTF. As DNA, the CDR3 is TGTGCCAGCGGGACAGGGACTCTCTATGGCTACACCTTC.

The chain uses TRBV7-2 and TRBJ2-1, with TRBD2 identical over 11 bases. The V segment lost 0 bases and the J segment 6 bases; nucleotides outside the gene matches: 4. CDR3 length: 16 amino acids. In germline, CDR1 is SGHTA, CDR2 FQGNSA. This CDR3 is CASSLALAGGPNEQFF. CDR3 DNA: TGTGCCAGCAGCTTAGCGCTAGCGGGGGGCCCCAATGAGCAGTTCTTC.

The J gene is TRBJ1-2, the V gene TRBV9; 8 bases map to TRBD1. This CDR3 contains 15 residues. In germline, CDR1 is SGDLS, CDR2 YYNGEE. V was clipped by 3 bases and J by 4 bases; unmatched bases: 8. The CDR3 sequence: CASSAQGDTGYGYTF. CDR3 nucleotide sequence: TGTGCCAGCAGCGCACAGGGGGACACAGGCTATGGCTACACCTTC. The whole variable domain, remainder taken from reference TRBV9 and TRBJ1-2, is DSGVTQTPKHLITATGQRVTLRCSPRSGDLSVYWYQQSLDQGLQFLIQYYNGEERAKGNILERFSAQQFPDLHSELNLSSLELGDSALYFCASSAQGDTGYGYTFGSGTRLTVV.

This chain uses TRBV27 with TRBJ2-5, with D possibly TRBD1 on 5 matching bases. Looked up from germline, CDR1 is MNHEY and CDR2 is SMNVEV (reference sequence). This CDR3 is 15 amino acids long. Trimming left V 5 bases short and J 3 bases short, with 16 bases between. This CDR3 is CASSASRRGEETQYF. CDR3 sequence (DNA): TGTGCCAGCAGTGCTTCCCGAAGGGGCGAAGAGACCCAGTACTTC.

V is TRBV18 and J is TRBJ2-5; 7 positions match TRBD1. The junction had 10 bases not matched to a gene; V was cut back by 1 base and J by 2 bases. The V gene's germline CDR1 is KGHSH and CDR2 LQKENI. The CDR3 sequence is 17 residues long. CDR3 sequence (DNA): TGTGCCAGCTCACCACGATCCGGACAGGCGCCACAAGAGACCCAGTACTTC. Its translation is CASSPRSGQAPQETQYF.

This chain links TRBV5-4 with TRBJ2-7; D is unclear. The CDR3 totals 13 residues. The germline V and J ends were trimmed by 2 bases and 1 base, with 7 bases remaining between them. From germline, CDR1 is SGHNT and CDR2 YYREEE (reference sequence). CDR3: CASSLWVSYEQYF. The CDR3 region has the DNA TGTGCCAGCAGCTTATGGGTTTCCTACGAGCAGTACTTC.

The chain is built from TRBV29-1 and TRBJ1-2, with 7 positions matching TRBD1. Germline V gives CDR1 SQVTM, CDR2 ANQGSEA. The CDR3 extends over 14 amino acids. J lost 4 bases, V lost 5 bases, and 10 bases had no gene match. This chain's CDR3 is CSVRSAGGGYGYTF. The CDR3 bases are TGCAGCGTTCGTTCCGCAGGGGGAGGCTATGGCTACACCTTC.

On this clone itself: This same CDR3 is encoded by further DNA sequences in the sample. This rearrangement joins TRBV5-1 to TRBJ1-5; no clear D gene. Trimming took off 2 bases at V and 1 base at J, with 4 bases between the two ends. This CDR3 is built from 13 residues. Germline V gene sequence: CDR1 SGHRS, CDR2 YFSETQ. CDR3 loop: CASSFSSNQPQHF. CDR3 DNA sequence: TGCGCCAGCAGCTTCTCAAGCAATCAGCCCCAGCATTTT.

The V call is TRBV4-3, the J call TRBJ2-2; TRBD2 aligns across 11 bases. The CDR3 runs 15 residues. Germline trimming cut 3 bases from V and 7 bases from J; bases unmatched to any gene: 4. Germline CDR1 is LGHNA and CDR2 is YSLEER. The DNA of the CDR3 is TGCGCCAGCAGCCAGTCCGGGACTAGCGGCGGGGAGCTGTTTTTT. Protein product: CASSQSGTSGGELFF.

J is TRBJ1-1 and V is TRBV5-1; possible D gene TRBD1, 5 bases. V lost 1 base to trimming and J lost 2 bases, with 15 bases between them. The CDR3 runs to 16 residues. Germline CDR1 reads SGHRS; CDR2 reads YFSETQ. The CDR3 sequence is CASSLTTQGTNTEAFF. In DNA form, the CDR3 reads TGCGCCAGCAGCTTGACCACTCAGGGCACTAACACTGAAGCTTTCTTT.

DNA for the CDR3: TGTGCCAGCTCACCAGGGACAGGGGATTCACCCCTCCACTTT. Amino acids: CASSPGTGDSPLHF. The chain is built from TRBV18 and TRBJ1-6, with 10 positions matching TRBD1. With V trimmed by 2 bases and J by 8 bases, 0 bases remained unmatched. The CDR3 is 14 residues long. Germline V gene sequence: CDR1 KGHSH, CDR2 LQKENI.